A selection of T cell receptor beta chains follows, all from one sample in a study of radiotherapy plus CTLA-4 blockade in lung cancer. Assay used: immunoSEQ multiplex PCR; TCRdb lists only in-frame clones, some missing. The table shows more than 55,000 clones, with approximately 82% occurring only once. Sequenced material: peripheral blood, taken from a patient treated with radiotherapy plus ipilimumab. The receptors were gathered from a human donor with non-small cell lung cancer whose response to radiotherapy plus ipilimumab could not be evaluated. Each CDR3 is given with its conserved first and last residue. A D gene is named only where the DNA matches it firmly. The size of a clone is reported for some rows only, either as once, few or many, or as a class for expanded clones.

abundance: .; d_gene: .; v_gene: TRBV9; j_gene: TRBJ1-1; CDR3aa: CASSVSGNTEAFF; CDR3nt: TGTGCCAGCAGCGTGAGTGGGAACACTGAAGCTTTCTTT
abundance: .; d_gene: .; v_gene: TRBV5-6; j_gene: TRBJ1-6; CDR3aa: CASSLDLGGTYNSPLHF; CDR3nt: TGTGCCAGCAGCTTGGACCTCGGGGGGACCTATAATTCACCCCTCCACTTT
abundance: .; d_gene: TRBD1; v_gene: TRBV5-1; j_gene: TRBJ2-2; CDR3aa: CASSLDARTGTNTGELFF; CDR3nt: TGCGCCAGCAGCTTAGACGCCCGGACAGGGACGAACACCGGGGAGCTGTTTTTT
abundance: .; d_gene: .; v_gene: TRBV15; j_gene: TRBJ2-7; CDR3aa: CATSRDLGAKIHEQYF; CDR3nt: TGTGCCACCAGCAGAGATCTGGGGGCGAAAATCCACGAGCAGTACTTC
abundance: few; d_gene: TRBD2; v_gene: TRBV11-2; j_gene: TRBJ2-7; CDR3aa: CASSLLRRSGVYEQYF; CDR3nt: TGTGCCAGCAGCTTACTCAGACGCAGCGGGGTTTACGAGCAGTACTTC
abundance: .; d_gene: TRBD1; v_gene: TRBV6-5; j_gene: TRBJ1-5; CDR3aa: CASSRTGGLQPQHF; CDR3nt: TGTGCCAGCAGTCGCACAGGGGGGTTACAGCCCCAGCATTTT
abundance: .; d_gene: .; v_gene: TRBV18; j_gene: TRBJ1-2; CDR3aa: CASSPPPPGGYGYTF; CDR3nt: TGTGCCAGCTCACCACCGCCCCCTGGAGGCTATGGCTACACCTTC
abundance: .; d_gene: .; v_gene: TRBV7-8; j_gene: TRBJ2-5; CDR3aa: CASSIPLGQETQYF; CDR3nt: TGTGCCAGCAGCATCCCCCTCGGCCAAGAGACCCAGTACTTC
abundance: .; d_gene: TRBD2; v_gene: TRBV9; j_gene: TRBJ2-7; CDR3aa: CASSEGLAGADEQYF; CDR3nt: TGTGCCAGCAGCGAGGGACTAGCGGGAGCGGACGAGCAGTACTTC
abundance: .; d_gene: .; v_gene: TRBV29-1; j_gene: TRBJ1-2; CDR3aa: CSVLDRLNYGYTF; CDR3nt: TGCAGCGTTCTCGACAGGCTTAACTATGGCTACACCTTC
abundance: few; d_gene: .; v_gene: TRBV15; j_gene: TRBJ2-3; CDR3aa: CATSGPSRGTRDTQYF; CDR3nt: TGTGCCACCAGCGGTCCTAGCCGGGGGACGAGAGATACGCAGTATTTT
abundance: .; d_gene: .; v_gene: TRBV7-5; j_gene: TRBJ2-7; CDR3aa: CARSLEQGPSYEQYF; CDR3nt: TGTGCCAGAAGCTTAGAACAGGGTCCATCCTACGAGCAGTACTTC
abundance: .; d_gene: .; v_gene: TRBV19; j_gene: TRBJ1-1; CDR3aa: CASTTNRVGNTEAFF; CDR3nt: TGTGCCAGTACCACGAACAGGGTGGGGAACACTGAAGCTTTCTTT